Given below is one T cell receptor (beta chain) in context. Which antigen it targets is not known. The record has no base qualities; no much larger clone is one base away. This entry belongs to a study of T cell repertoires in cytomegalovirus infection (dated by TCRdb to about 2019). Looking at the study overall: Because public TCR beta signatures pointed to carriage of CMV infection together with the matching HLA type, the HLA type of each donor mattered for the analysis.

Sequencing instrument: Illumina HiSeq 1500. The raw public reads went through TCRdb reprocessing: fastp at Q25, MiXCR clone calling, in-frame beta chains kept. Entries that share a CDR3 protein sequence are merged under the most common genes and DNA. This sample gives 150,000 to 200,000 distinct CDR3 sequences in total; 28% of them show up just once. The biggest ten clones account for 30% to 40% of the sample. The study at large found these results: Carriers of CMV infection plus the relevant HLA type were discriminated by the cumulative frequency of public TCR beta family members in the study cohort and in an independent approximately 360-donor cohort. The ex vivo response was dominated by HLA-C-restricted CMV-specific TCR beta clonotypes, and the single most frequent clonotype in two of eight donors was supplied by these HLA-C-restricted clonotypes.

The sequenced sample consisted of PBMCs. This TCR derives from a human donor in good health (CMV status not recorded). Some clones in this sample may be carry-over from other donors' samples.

CDR3 sequence: CASSLQSDRNTEAFF. The DNA sequence reads TGTGCCAGCAGCCTTCAATCCGACAGGAACACTGAAGCTTTCTTT. The chain links TRBV14 with TRBJ1-1, with TRBD1 as a weak D call on 5 bases. V loses 4 bases of germline sequence and J loses 1 base, and the interval between the two ends is 13 bases. Taken from the germline V gene, the CDR1 and CDR2 loops are SGHDN and FVKESK. Counted from cysteine to phenylalanine, this CDR3 has 15 amino acids. Here the CDR3 DNA is all that survives: 45 bases in frame from base 1.